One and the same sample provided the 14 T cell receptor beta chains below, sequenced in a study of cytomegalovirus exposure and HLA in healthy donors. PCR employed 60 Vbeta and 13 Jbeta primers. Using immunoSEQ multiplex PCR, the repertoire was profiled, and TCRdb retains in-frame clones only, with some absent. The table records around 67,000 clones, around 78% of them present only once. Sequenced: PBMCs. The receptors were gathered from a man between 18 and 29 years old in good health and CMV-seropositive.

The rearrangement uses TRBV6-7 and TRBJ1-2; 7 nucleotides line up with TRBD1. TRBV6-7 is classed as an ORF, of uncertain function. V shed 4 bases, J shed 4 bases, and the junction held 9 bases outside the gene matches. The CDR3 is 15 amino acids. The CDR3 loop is CASSSLDRVIYGYTF. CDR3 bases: TGTGCCAGCAGTTCCCTAGACAGGGTGATCTATGGCTACACCTTC.

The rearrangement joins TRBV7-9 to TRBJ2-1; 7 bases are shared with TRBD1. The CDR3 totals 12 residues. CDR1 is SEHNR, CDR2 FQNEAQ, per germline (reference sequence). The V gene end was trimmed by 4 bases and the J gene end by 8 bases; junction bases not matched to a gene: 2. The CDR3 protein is CASSWDSYEQFF. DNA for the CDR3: TGTGCCAGCAGCTGGGACAGCTATGAGCAGTTCTTC.

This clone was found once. CDR3 DNA: TGTGCCACCAGCAGAGAAGTGGGGCCCAGCTACGAGCAGTACTTC. It encodes CATSREVGPSYEQYF. The chain employs TRBV15 and TRBJ2-7, with D perhaps matching TRBD1 (5 bases). The CDR3 totals 15 residues. V lost 0 bases and J lost 3, with 12 bases in between. Looked up from germline, CDR1 is LNHNV and CDR2 is YYDKDF (reference sequence).

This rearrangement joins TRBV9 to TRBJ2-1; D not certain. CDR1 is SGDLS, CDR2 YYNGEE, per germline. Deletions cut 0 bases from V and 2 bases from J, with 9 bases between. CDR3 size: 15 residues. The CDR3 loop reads CASSVVSATYNEQFF. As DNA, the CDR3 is TGTGCCAGCAGCGTAGTTTCTGCTACCTACAATGAGCAGTTCTTC.

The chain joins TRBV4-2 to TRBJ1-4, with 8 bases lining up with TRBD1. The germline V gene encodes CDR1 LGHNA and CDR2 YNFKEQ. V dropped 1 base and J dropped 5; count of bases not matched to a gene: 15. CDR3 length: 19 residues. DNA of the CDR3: TGTGCCAGCAGCCAAGTTCTCCAGACGACAGGGGAAGAGAATGAAAAACTGTTTTTT. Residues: CASSQVLQTTGEENEKLFF.

CDR3: CASSPTLTDSGANVLTF. The CDR3 DNA is TGTGCCAGCAGCCCAACGCTGACAGATTCTGGGGCCAACGTCCTGACTTTC. This chain connects TRBV7-9 to TRBJ2-6; D is perhaps TRBD1 (5 bases). Trimming stripped 5 bases from V and 1 base from J, with 15 bases between. The V gene's germline CDR1 is SEHNR and CDR2 FQNEAQ (reference sequence). This CDR3 comprises 17 residues.

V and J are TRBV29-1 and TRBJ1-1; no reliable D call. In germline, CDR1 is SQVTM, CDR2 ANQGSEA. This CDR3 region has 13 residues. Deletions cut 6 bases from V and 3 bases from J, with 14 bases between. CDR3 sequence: CSVEREYDTEAFF. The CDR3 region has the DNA TGCAGCGTAGAGCGAGAGTATGACACTGAAGCTTTCTTT.

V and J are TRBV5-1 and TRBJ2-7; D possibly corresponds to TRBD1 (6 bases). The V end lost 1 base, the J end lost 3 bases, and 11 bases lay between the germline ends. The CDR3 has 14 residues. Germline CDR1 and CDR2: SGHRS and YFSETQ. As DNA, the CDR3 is TGCGCCAGCAGCTTGTACCCAGGGGACTACGAGCAGTACTTC. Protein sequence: CASSLYPGDYEQYF.

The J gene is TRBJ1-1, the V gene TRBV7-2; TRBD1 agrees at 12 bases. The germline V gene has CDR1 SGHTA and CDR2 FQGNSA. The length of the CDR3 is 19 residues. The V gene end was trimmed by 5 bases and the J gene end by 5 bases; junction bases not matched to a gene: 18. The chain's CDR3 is CASSLLSTGTGGRNTEAFF. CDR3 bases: TGTGCCAGCAGCCTACTTTCGACCGGGACAGGGGGCAGGAATACTGAAGCTTTCTTT.

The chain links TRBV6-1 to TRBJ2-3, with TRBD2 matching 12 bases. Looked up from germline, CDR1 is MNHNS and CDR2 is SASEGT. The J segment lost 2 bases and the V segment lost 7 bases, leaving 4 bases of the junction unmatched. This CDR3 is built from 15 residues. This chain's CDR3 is CASTGLAGNTDTQYF. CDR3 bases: TGTGCCAGCACTGGACTAGCGGGGAACACAGATACGCAGTATTTT.

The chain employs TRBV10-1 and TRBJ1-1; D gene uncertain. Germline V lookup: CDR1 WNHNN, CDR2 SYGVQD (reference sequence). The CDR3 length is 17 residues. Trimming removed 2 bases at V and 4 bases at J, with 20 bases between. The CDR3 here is CASSEREDGREGTEAFF. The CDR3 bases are TGCGCCAGCAGTGAGCGAGAGGACGGCCGGGAGGGCACTGAAGCTTTCTTT.

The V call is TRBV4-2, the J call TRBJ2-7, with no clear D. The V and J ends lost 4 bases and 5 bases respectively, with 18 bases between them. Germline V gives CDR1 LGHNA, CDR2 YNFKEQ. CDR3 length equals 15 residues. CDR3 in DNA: TGTGCCAGCAGCCCCCTCTACCCCCCAACGGACGAGCAGTACTTC. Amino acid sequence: CASSPLYPPTDEQYF.

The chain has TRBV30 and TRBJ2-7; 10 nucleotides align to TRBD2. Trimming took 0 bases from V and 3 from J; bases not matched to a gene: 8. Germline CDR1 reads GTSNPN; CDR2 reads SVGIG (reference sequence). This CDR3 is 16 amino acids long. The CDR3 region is CAWSVQGLAAYYEQYF. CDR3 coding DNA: TGTGCCTGGAGTGTACAAGGACTAGCGGCCTACTACGAGCAGTACTTC.

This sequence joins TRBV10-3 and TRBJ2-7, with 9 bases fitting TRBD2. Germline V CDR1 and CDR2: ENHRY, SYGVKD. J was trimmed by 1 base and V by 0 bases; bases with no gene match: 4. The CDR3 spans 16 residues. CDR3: CAISESPSGMSYEQYF. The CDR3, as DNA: TGTGCCATCAGTGAGTCTCCTAGCGGGATGTCCTACGAGCAGTACTTC.